This T cell receptor (beta chain) is drawn from a study of blood T cell repertoires in COVID-19. Method: immunoSEQ multiplex PCR; TCRdb's copy keeps in-frame clones and lacks some. The profile covers under 70,000 clones, with nearly 90% appearing a single time and more than 10% taken by the ten largest. The V and J ends lost 4 bases and 6 bases respectively, with 18 bases between them. Germline V gene sequence: CDR1 SNHLY, CDR2 FYNNEI. This CDR3 is 15 amino acids long. The specimen was peripheral blood. The chain links TRBV2 to TRBJ1-2, with D unresolved. The receptor was derived from a man between 60 and 75 years old with active COVID-19. CDR3 nucleotides: TGTGCCAGCAGTGCCGAGATTACCCCCTTTGATGGCTACACCTTC. Translated: CASSAEITPFDGYTF.